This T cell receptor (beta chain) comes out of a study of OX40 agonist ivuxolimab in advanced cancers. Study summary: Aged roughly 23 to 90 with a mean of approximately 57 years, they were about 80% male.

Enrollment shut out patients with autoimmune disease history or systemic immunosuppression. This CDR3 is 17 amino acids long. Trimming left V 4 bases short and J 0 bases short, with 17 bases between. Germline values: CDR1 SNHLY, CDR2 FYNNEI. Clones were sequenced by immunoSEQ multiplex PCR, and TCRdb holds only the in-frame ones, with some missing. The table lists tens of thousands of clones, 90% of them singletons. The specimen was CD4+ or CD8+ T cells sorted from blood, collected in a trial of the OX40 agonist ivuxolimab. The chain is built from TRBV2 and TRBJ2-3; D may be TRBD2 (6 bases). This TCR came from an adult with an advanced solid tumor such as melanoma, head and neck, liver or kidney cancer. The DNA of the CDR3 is TGTGCCAGCAGTGGGTCGATAGGAGGGCCAAGCACAGATACGCAGTATTTT. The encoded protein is CASSGSIGGPSTDTQYF.